These 19 T cell receptor beta chains came from one sample sequenced in a study of control samples from healthy donors and cancer patients. The assay was immunoSEQ multiplex PCR, and TCRdb's table has in-frame clones only and misses some. The data show under 140,000 clones, 88% seen once. Sequencing input: PBMCs. The receptors come from a woman aged 55-70 years with lung cancer.

The chain links TRBV6-5 to TRBJ1-5; D unresolved. The CDR3 is made up of 14 amino acids. CDR1 is MNHEY and CDR2 is SVGAGI in the germline V gene. V was shortened by 6 bases and J by 1 base, with 10 bases between the two germline ends. The CDR3 loop reads CASRTGRSNQPQHF. Written as DNA, the CDR3 is TGTGCCAGCAGGACCGGAAGGAGCAATCAGCCCCAGCATTTT.

The V and J genes are TRBV2 and TRBJ1-2; 10 positions agree with TRBD1. This CDR3 contains 15 residues. Trimming cost V 5 bases and J 3 bases; bases outside gene matches: 6. Germline V gene lookup returns CDR1 SNHLY and CDR2 FYNNEI. CDR3 sequence: CASSTGQGGYYGYTF. CDR3 nucleotides: TGTGCCAGCAGTACTGGACAGGGGGGTTACTATGGCTACACCTTC. Supplemented by reference TRBV2 and TRBJ1-2, the full variable domain reads EPEVTQTPSHQVTQMGQEVILRCVPISNHLYFYWYRQILGQKVEFLVSFYNNEISEKSEIFDDQFSVERPDGSNFTLKIRSTKLEDSAMYFCASSTGQGGYYGYTFGSGTRLTVV.

CDR3 in DNA: TGTGCCAGCAGTCCGGGACAGCAAACTAATGAAAAACTGTTTTTT. The encoded protein is CASSPGQQTNEKLFF. The chain recombines TRBV6-5 with TRBJ1-4, with TRBD1 identical over 7 bases. This CDR3 spans 15 amino acids. CDR1 MNHEY and CDR2 SVGAGI come from the germline V gene. Unmatched junction bases numbered 4, after V lost 5 bases and J lost 1 base.

V and J are TRBV27 and TRBJ2-1; 9 nucleotides agree with TRBD2. Per germline, CDR1 MNHEY and CDR2 SMNVEV (reference sequence). The J segment lost 4 bases and the V segment lost 2 bases, leaving 15 bases of the junction unmatched. This CDR3 is 19 amino acids long. For the CDR3, the DNA is TGTGCCAGCAGTTTACGGGGCGCGGTAGCGGGAGCCTCATACAATGAGCAGTTCTTC. It codes for CASSLRGAVAGASYNEQFF.

The count of this clone is one. This chain joins TRBV19 and TRBJ1-3, with D possibly matching TRBD1 (6 bases). CDR1 is LNHDA, CDR2 SQIVND, per germline (reference sequence). With 7 bases removed from V and 2 bases from J, the gap between germline ends came to 9 bases. This CDR3 is built from 13 residues. The CDR3 bases are TGTGCCAGTACACAGGGAGCTGGAAACACCATATATTTT. Its translation is CASTQGAGNTIYF.

This rearrangement joins TRBV27 to TRBJ1-1, with 7 positions matching TRBD1. The V segment lost 3 bases and the J segment 3 bases; nucleotides outside the gene matches: 13. Per the germline V gene, CDR1 is MNHEY and CDR2 is SMNVEV (reference sequence). The CDR3 length is 17 residues. The CDR3 DNA is TGTGCCAGCAGTTTCCTTCGACAAACAGGGGTGGACACTGAAGCTTTCTTT. The encoded protein is CASSFLRQTGVDTEAFF.

The table lists this clone with a count of one. The CDR3 DNA reads as TGTGCCAGTAGGCAAGGACAGGGGAAGAACACTGAAGCTTTCTTT. It yields the protein CASRQGQGKNTEAFF. The rearrangement links TRBV19 to TRBJ1-1, with 9 nucleotides matching TRBD1. The CDR3 length is 15 residues. J gave up 1 base and V 6 bases, and 6 bases lay outside the gene matches. The germline gives CDR1 LNHDA, CDR2 SQIVND (reference sequence).

The rearrangement joins TRBV5-1 to TRBJ2-1, with 15 bases lining up with TRBD2. The length of the CDR3 is 20 residues. The J segment lost 7 bases and the V segment lost 4 bases, leaving 18 bases of the junction unmatched. Per the germline V gene, CDR1 is SGHRS and CDR2 is YFSETQ. The CDR3 DNA follows: TGCGCCAGCAGCCCAGGACTAGCGGGGGGGCCTCGGTTCGGGACGAATGAGCAGTTCTTC. Its protein is CASSPGLAGGPRFGTNEQFF.

V usage is TRBV2 and J usage is TRBJ2-1; no clear D. CDR3 length equals 16 residues. Per the germline V gene, CDR1 is SNHLY and CDR2 is FYNNEI. Trimming removed 4 bases from V and 5 bases from J, with 18 bases in between. CDR3 nucleotide sequence: TGTGCCAGCAGTGTGTTAGAACCTAATATAAACAATGAGCAGTTCTTC. Its translation: CASSVLEPNINNEQFF.

The V call is TRBV19, the J call TRBJ1-1; 7 nucleotides align to TRBD1. V lost 5 bases, J lost 1 base, and 1 base stayed unmatched. The germline CDR1 and CDR2 sequences are LNHDA and SQIVND (reference sequence). The CDR3 covers 13 residues. The CDR3 DNA reads as TGTGCCAGTAGTCAGGGGGGGAACACTGAAGCTTTCTTT. Translation gives CASSQGGNTEAFF.

The chain links TRBV7-3 to TRBJ2-2; D is uncertain. This CDR3 spans 12 amino acids. Trimming stripped 5 bases from V and 3 bases from J, with 4 bases between. Looked up from germline, CDR1 is SGHTA and CDR2 is FQGTGA. DNA of the CDR3: TGTGCCAGCAGCGGGGACACCGGGGAGCTGTTTTTT. This translates into CASSGDTGELFF. Complete variable domain (other parts from reference TRBV7-3 and TRBJ2-2): GAGVSQTPSNKVTEKGKYVELRCDPISGHTALYWYRQSLGQGPEFLIYFQGTGAADDSGLPNDRFFAVRPEGSVSTLKIQRTERGDSAVYLCASSGDTGELFFGEGSRLTVL.

The chain carries TRBV14 and TRBJ2-1, with 13 nucleotides matching TRBD2. CDR1 and CDR2 (germline): SGHDN, FVKESK. The ends lost 0 bases at V and 5 bases at J; junction bases unmatched: 4. The CDR3 totals 17 residues. CDR3 residues: CASSQDRLAGGDNEQFF. CDR3 coding DNA: TGTGCCAGCAGCCAAGATCGACTAGCGGGGGGCGACAATGAGCAGTTCTTC.

The V gene is TRBV4-3, the J gene TRBJ2-6; D could derive from TRBD1 or TRBD2 (5 bases each). The germline V gene encodes CDR1 LGHNA and CDR2 YSLEER. The CDR3 is made up of 17 amino acids. Between the trimmed V and J ends, which lost 1 base and 2 bases, there was a span of 12 bases. The CDR3 reads CASSQVRGSPGANVLTF. DNA of the CDR3: TGCGCCAGCAGCCAAGTTCGGGGCTCCCCTGGGGCCAACGTCCTGACTTTC.

The chain carries TRBV6-5 and TRBJ2-2, with D tentatively TRBD1 (5 bases). The CDR3 has 15 residues. Germline assignment: CDR1 MNHEY and CDR2 SVGAGI. Trimming removed 6 bases at V and 1 base at J, with 12 bases between. CDR3 sequence: CASRGRVGNTGELFF. DNA of the CDR3: TGTGCCAGCAGGGGCAGGGTGGGGAACACCGGGGAGCTGTTTTTT.

The chain has TRBV7-2 and TRBJ2-1; 7 bases match TRBD1. The V gene end was trimmed by 6 bases and the J gene end by 9 bases; junction bases not matched to a gene: 8. Germline CDR1 reads SGHTA; CDR2 reads FQGNSA. CDR3 length equals 13 residues. The CDR3 sequence is CASRRGLAGEQFF. The CDR3 DNA follows: TGTGCCAGCAGAAGGGGGCTAGCTGGTGAGCAGTTCTTC.

This chain joins TRBV19 and TRBJ1-2; TRBD1 might be the D (5 bases). Trimming stripped 9 bases from V and 8 bases from J, with 22 bases between. The CDR3 is 14 amino acids. CDR1 is LNHDA and CDR2 is SQIVND in the germline V gene (reference sequence). The CDR3 region is CASQSGTHEGGYTF. CDR3 DNA: TGTGCCAGCCAATCCGGGACGCACGAGGGAGGCTACACCTTC. The variable domain in full, completed from reference TRBV19 and TRBJ1-2, reads DGGITQSPKYLFRKEGQNVTLSCEQNLNHDAMYWYRQDPGQGLRLIYYSQIVNDFQKGDIAEGYSVSREKKESFPLTVTSAQKNPTAFYLCASQSGTHEGGYTFGSGTRLTVV.

The chain links TRBV6-5 to TRBJ2-5, with D possibly being TRBD1 (6 bases). The CDR3 is 16 residues long. Deletions cut 4 bases from V and 1 base from J, with 16 bases between. Per germline, CDR1 MNHEY and CDR2 SVGAGI. As DNA, the CDR3 is TGTGCCAGCAGTTTAAACAGGGTGTTGGGCCAAGAGACCCAGTACTTC. This sequence encodes CASSLNRVLGQETQYF.

The chain carries TRBV29-1 and TRBJ1-2; the D is unclear. Trimming shortened V by 7 bases and J by 1 base, and 7 bases separated the two germline ends. This CDR3 is 11 amino acids long. The germline CDR1 and CDR2 sequences are SQVTM and ANQGSEA. The CDR3 is CSASFNYGYTF. CDR3 in DNA: TGCAGCGCGTCTTTTAACTATGGCTACACCTTC.

This rearrangement joins TRBV9 to TRBJ2-2; D assignment may be TRBD1 or TRBD2 (5 bases each). This CDR3 has 15 residues. Germline V gene sequence: CDR1 SGDLS, CDR2 YYNGEE. The V end lost 2 bases, the J end lost 0 bases, and 8 bases lay between the germline ends. This CDR3 reads CASSVGTPNTGELFF. The DNA of the CDR3 is TGTGCCAGCAGCGTGGGGACCCCGAACACCGGGGAGCTGTTTTTT.